The present TCR beta chain was sequenced within a study of Ad26.COV2.S vaccination and SARS-CoV-2 variants. Treatment indicated: around 19 received Ad26.COV2.S at low or high dose, single or two shots; five or six received placebo; per-sample allocation not given. Sampling was performed 63 days after the first vaccine or placebo injection. Sequencing was performed with immunoSEQ multiplex PCR; in TCRdb, only in-frame clones are kept and a portion is missing. The sample holds 300,000 to 350,000 clones, roughly 84% seen once. V lost 5 bases, J lost 8 bases, and 19 bases lay in between. CDR1 and CDR2 (germline): SGHAT, FQNNGV. The CDR3 is 16 amino acids.

The sequences come from peripheral blood, collected in a trial of Ad26.COV2.S vaccine versus placebo. V and J are TRBV11-2 and TRBJ1-6; D is unresolved. This TCR was recovered from a person between 18 and 65 years old who received the Ad26.COV2.S COVID-19 vaccine or a placebo. Here the CDR3 reads CASSLPQSGGDSPLHF. In DNA, the CDR3 is TGTGCCAGCAGCCTACCCCAATCCGGCGGGGATTCACCCCTCCACTTT.